This T cell receptor beta chain was found in a study of T cells expressing NK-cell markers. Findings and limits, study-wide: Of the CD8+ T cells in 5 to 7 donors, roughly 1.0-7.0% belonged to dominant NKG2C+ clonotypes. Also leading the CD3+CD56-NKG2C+ fraction in a few donors were these clonotypes.

TCRdb reprocessed the 5' RACE reads and stores each CDR3 protein as one record, lacking DNA. The sample's table shows approximately 15,000 distinct CDR3 sequences. About this clonotype itself: Its antigen is unknown.

Sequenced input: blood T cells: a sorted CD56 or NKG2C T cell subset, CD4+ or CD8+ T cells, or bulk PBMC T cells (not recorded which). The sequence was obtained from a man aged 18 to 70 in good health.

CDR3 sequence: CASSLVTGWNSPLHF. The chain joins TRBV7-6 to TRBJ1-6; TCRdb selects TRBD1, and the lack of DNA leaves this call unchecked. Germline-derived CDR1 and CDR2 are SGHVS and FNYEAQ. The length of the CDR3 is 15 residues.